The 21 T cell receptor beta chains in this list originate from one sample, sequenced in a study of vaccination and CD4 T cells after COVID-19. What these receptors recognize is not known. CD4+ T cells that had been cultured provided DNA sequenced with the Oncomine TCR Beta short-read assay. TCRdb used MiXCR to reprocess the PCR reads, holding one entry per CDR3 protein. The data show roughly 15,000 distinct CDR3 sequences, about 60% seen once. Treatment of the sample: approximately 9-day PBMC culture with coronavirus spike peptide pools or control peptides (ViraFEST assay). Sequencing was carried out using CD4+ T cells from blood, cultured in vitro. The receptor source for this set is a human donor who had recovered from COVID-19.

The chain couples TRBV6-1 to TRBJ1-1; TRBD1 agrees at 8 bases. Germline CDR1 and CDR2: MNHNS and SASEGT. With V trimmed by 6 bases and J by 4 bases, 7 bases remained unmatched. This CDR3 has 14 amino acids. The CDR3 spells CASSQGAGGTEAFF. CDR3 DNA sequence: TGTGCCAGCAGCCAGGGGGCCGGGGGCACTGAAGCTTTCTTT.

The chain has TRBV15 and TRBJ1-4; possibly TRBD1 for D (5 bases). The V gene's germline CDR1 is LNHNV and CDR2 YYDKDF (reference sequence). V was shortened by 3 bases and J by 6 bases, with 11 bases between the two germline ends. The CDR3 covers 14 residues. The CDR3 bases are TGTGCCACCAGCAGGTCCGCGGGGCATGAAAAACTGTTTTTT. Its translation: CATSRSAGHEKLFF.

V is TRBV19 and J is TRBJ1-2; D is perhaps TRBD1 (5 bases). The CDR3 extends over 14 amino acids. Trimming pared 3 bases from V and 3 bases from J, leaving 11 bases between. Looked up from germline, CDR1 is LNHDA and CDR2 is SQIVND (reference sequence). CDR3 nucleotides: TGTGCCAGTAGTATTAGGGGCGAGGACTATGGCTACACCTTC. It is translated as CASSIRGEDYGYTF.

The V gene is TRBV27, the J gene TRBJ2-2, with 7 bases that match TRBD1. This CDR3 region has 15 residues. Losses at the gene ends were 1 base for V and 1 base for J; bases not matched to a gene: 0. The germline V gene has CDR1 MNHEY and CDR2 SMNVEV (reference sequence). The CDR3 region is CASSLWDRNTGELFF. In DNA form, the CDR3 reads TGTGCCAGCAGTTTATGGGACAGGAACACCGGGGAGCTGTTTTTT.

V is TRBV7-9 and J is TRBJ1-3; D is unclear. This CDR3 region has 14 residues. Per the germline V gene, CDR1 is SEHNR and CDR2 is FQNEAQ (reference sequence). V was pared by 0 bases and J by 1 base, with 4 bases between. The CDR3 protein is CASSLAGSGNTIYF. The DNA for the CDR3 is TGTGCCAGCAGCTTAGCAGGGTCTGGAAACACCATATATTTT.

The chain has TRBV19 and TRBJ1-5; 10 nucleotides line up with TRBD1. Germline trimming cut 5 bases from V and 7 bases from J; bases unmatched to any gene: 8. This CDR3 has 15 amino acids. Germline values: CDR1 LNHDA, CDR2 SQIVND (reference sequence). This chain's CDR3 is CASSGGTGVWQPQHF. In nucleotides, the CDR3 is TGTGCCAGTAGTGGAGGGACAGGGGTTTGGCAGCCCCAGCATTTT.

The chain recombines TRBV6-2 or TRBV6-3 with TRBJ1-1; D gene uncertain. The germline V and J ends were trimmed by 7 bases and 3 bases, with 12 bases remaining between them. The germline CDR1 and CDR2 sequences are MNHEY and SVGEGT. The CDR3 is made up of 13 amino acids. The CDR3 nucleotides read TGTGCCAGCAAAAAAATGGAGGACACTGAAGCTTTCTTT. It codes for CASKKMEDTEAFF.

This clonotype occurred a few times. The V gene is TRBV10-1, the J gene TRBJ2-4; D is uncertain. The CDR3 spans 14 residues. Trimming shortened V by 3 bases and J by 0 bases, and 6 bases separated the two germline ends. The germline V gene has CDR1 WNHNN and CDR2 SYGVQD (reference sequence). CDR3 protein: CASSETLAKNIQYF. CDR3 sequence (DNA): TGCGCCAGCAGTGAAACGTTAGCCAAAAACATTCAGTACTTC.

The table lists this clonotype with a few counts. The V gene is TRBV10-2, the J gene TRBJ2-7, with D possibly matching TRBD2 (6 bases). Trimming removed 10 bases at V and 3 bases at J, with 22 bases between. This CDR3 is built from 15 residues. The germline gives CDR1 WSHSY, CDR2 SAAADI. As DNA, the CDR3 is TGCGCCACCTCGGTTGGTGGGAGGACCTTCTACGAGCAGTACTTC. It yields the protein CATSVGGRTFYEQYF.

As regards this clonotype: A junction boundary mismatches the germline segment, possibly from a read error. The chain combines TRBV6-5 with TRBJ1-1; weak D call: TRBD1 (5 bases). The V gene's germline CDR1 is MNHEY and CDR2 SVGAGI. The CDR3 spans 15 residues. CDR3 coding DNA: TGTGCCAGCAGTGACTCGGGACGGGGGGGCACTGAAGCTTTCTTT. This codes for CASSDSGRGGTEAFF.

This chain uses TRBV28 with TRBJ2-7, with D maybe TRBD1 (5 bases). Germline lookup yields CDR1 MDHEN and CDR2 SYDVKM. This CDR3 has 13 residues. The germline V and J ends were trimmed by 8 bases and 2 bases, with 13 bases remaining between them. CDR3 in amino acids: CASGPTATYEQYF. In DNA, the CDR3 is TGTGCCAGCGGTCCGACAGCGACCTACGAGCAGTACTTC.

CDR3 coding DNA: TGTGCCAGCTCACCAGGGACGGCGGCTAACTATGGCTACACCTTC. Encoded protein: CASSPGTAANYGYTF. This chain links TRBV18 with TRBJ1-2; D is perhaps TRBD1 (5 bases). Trimming took 2 bases from V and 0 from J, leaving 10 bases between them. The germline gives CDR1 KGHSH, CDR2 LQKENI. The CDR3 covers 15 residues.

A few counts support this clonotype. The rearrangement uses TRBV7-9 and TRBJ1-2; TRBD1 is a possible D gene (5 bases). V lost 11 bases to trimming and J lost 6 bases, with 13 bases between them. The CDR3 consists of 11 residues. Germline V CDR1 and CDR2: SEHNR, FQNEAQ (reference sequence). The CDR3 is CAGGGSDGYTF. CDR3 DNA: TGTGCCGGTGGGGGGTCCGATGGCTACACCTTC.

About this clonotype itself: Given the absence of the conserved phenylalanine or tryptophan at the CDR3 end, a read error is likely. The chain is built from TRBV11-3 and TRBJ2-7; 9 positions match TRBD2. V was pared by 5 bases and J by 3 bases, with 8 bases of the junction left unmatched. The CDR3 covers 15 residues. CDR1 SGHNT and CDR2 YENEEA come from the germline V gene. This chain's CDR3 is CASSLLAGVVYEQYS. CDR3 coding DNA: TGTGCCAGCAGCCTCTTAGCGGGAGTGGTCTACGAGCAGTACTCC.

The chain couples TRBV28 to TRBJ1-2, with 10 bases lining up with TRBD1. The junction had 8 bases not matched to a gene; V was cut back by 6 bases and J by 4 bases. From germline, CDR1 is MDHEN and CDR2 SYDVKM. The CDR3 is 15 amino acids. The CDR3 protein is CASRPTGTGVYGYTF. The DNA of the CDR3 is TGTGCCAGCAGACCTACCGGGACAGGGGTCTATGGCTACACCTTC.

In this sample, this clonotype turned up a few times. The rearrangement uses TRBV7-2 and TRBJ1-1, with a weak D call TRBD1 (6 bases). The germline V gene has CDR1 SGHTA and CDR2 FQGNSA. Trimming took 4 bases from V and 1 from J, leaving 13 bases between them. The CDR3 covers 15 residues. For the CDR3, the DNA is TGTGCCAGCAGCTCGGAGGGACACCCGAACACTGAAGCTTTCTTT. This gives the protein CASSSEGHPNTEAFF.

The chain has TRBV7-2 and TRBJ2-7; the D gene is possibly TRBD1 (7 bases). The V gene's germline CDR1 is SGHTA and CDR2 FQGNSA. This CDR3 has 16 residues. The V and J ends lost 3 bases and 0 bases respectively, with 15 bases between them. CDR3 bases: TGTGCCAGCAGCTTGGAGGGGGCAAGCGGCTCCTACGAGCAGTACTTC. It encodes CASSLEGASGSYEQYF.

Only one count was recorded for this clonotype. This chain uses TRBV20-1 with TRBJ2-5, with D unclear. The CDR3 runs to 12 residues. V was pared by 6 bases and J by 5 bases, with 13 bases between. CDR1 and CDR2 (germline): DFQATT, SNEGSKA (reference sequence). CDR3 nucleotides: TGCAGTGCCAAGAAATTAGGGGAGACCCAGTACTTC. The encoded protein is CSAKKLGETQYF.

The chain combines TRBV18 with TRBJ2-6; D call uncertain. CDR3 size: 14 residues. V dropped 3 bases and J dropped 2 bases, with 5 bases sitting between them. The germline gives CDR1 KGHSH, CDR2 LQKENI. CDR3 sequence: CASSPEPGANVLTF. CDR3 nucleotide sequence: TGTGCCAGCTCACCGGAGCCTGGGGCCAACGTCCTGACTTTC. The entire variable domain, with the rest obtained from reference TRBV18 and TRBJ2-6, is as follows: NAGVMQNPRHLVRRRGQEARLRCSPMKGHSHVYWYRQLPEEGLKFMVYLQKENIIDESGMPKERFSAEFPKEGPSILRIQQVVRGDSAAYFCASSPEPGANVLTFGAGSRLTVL.

The gene calls are TRBV7-9 and TRBJ1-1; possible D gene TRBD1, 6 bases. Germline CDR1 reads SEHNR; CDR2 reads FQNEAQ (reference sequence). This CDR3 has 13 amino acids. The V gene lost 6 bases and the J gene lost 4 bases, with 12 bases spanning the gap. For the CDR3, the DNA is TGTGCCAGCAGAGCACAGGGAGGCACTGAAGCTTTCTTT. Its protein product is CASRAQGGTEAFF.

This clonotype was counted only a few times. The chain joins TRBV19 to TRBJ1-5; 10 nucleotides align to TRBD1. The V and J ends lost 4 bases and 7 bases, in that order; junction bases with no gene match: 7. Germline CDR1 reads LNHDA; CDR2 reads SQIVND (reference sequence). This CDR3 comprises 15 residues. The CDR3 coding sequence is TGTGCCAGTAGTACCGGGACAGGGGCGGGACAGCCCCAGCATTTT. It yields the protein CASSTGTGAGQPQHF. The full variable domain, with the rest looked up from reference TRBV19 and TRBJ1-5, is DGGITQSPKYLFRKEGQNVTLSCEQNLNHDAMYWYRQDPGQGLRLIYYSQIVNDFQKGDIAEGYSVSREKKESFPLTVTSAQKNPTAFYLCASSTGTGAGQPQHFGDGTRLSIL.